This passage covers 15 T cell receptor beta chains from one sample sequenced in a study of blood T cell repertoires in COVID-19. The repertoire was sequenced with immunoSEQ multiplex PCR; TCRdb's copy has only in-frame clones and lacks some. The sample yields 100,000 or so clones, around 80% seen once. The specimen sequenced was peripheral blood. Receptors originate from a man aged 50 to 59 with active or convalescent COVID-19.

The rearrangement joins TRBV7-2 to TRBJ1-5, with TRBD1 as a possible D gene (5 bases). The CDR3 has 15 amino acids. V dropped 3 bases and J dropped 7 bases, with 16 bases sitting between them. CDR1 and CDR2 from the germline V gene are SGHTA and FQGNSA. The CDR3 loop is CASSFGDGGIQPQHF. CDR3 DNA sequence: TGTGCCAGCAGCTTTGGGGATGGGGGGATCCAGCCCCAGCATTTT.

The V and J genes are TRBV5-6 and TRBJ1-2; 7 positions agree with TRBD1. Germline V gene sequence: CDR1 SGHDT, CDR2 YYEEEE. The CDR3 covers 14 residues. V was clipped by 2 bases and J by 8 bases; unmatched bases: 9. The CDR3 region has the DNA TGTGCCAGCAGCTTAAGGGGGCCGATCAAGGGCTACACCTTC. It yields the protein CASSLRGPIKGYTF.

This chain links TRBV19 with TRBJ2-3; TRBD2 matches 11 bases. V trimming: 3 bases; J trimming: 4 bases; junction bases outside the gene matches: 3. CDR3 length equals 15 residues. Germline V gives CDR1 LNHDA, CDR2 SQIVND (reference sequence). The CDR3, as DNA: TGTGCCAGTAGTATCACTAGCGGGGGAGCAGATACGCAGTATTTT. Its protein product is CASSITSGGADTQYF. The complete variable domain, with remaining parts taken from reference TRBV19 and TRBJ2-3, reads DGGITQSPKYLFRKEGQNVTLSCEQNLNHDAMYWYRQDPGQGLRLIYYSQIVNDFQKGDIAEGYSVSREKKESFPLTVTSAQKNPTAFYLCASSITSGGADTQYFGPGTRLTVL.

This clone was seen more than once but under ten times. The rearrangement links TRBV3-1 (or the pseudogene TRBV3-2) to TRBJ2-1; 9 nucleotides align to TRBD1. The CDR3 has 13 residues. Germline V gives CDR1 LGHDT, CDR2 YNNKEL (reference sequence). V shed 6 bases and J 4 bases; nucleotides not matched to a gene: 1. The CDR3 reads CASRGQGYNEQFF. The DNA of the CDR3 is TGTGCCAGCAGGGGACAGGGTTACAATGAGCAGTTCTTC.

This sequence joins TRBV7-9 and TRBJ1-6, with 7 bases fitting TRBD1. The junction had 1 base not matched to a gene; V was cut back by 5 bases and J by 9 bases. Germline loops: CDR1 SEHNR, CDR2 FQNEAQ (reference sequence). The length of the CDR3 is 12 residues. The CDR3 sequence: CASSAGGSPLHF. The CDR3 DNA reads TGTGCCAGCAGCGCAGGGGGTTCACCCCTCCACTTT.

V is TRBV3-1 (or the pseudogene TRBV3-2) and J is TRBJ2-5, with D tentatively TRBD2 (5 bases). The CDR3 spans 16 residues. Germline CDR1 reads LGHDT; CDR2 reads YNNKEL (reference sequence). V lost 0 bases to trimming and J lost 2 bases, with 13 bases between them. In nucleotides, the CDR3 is TGTGCCAGCAGCCAAGATCCGGCGGGCATGCAAGAGACCCAGTACTTC. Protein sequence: CASSQDPAGMQETQYF.

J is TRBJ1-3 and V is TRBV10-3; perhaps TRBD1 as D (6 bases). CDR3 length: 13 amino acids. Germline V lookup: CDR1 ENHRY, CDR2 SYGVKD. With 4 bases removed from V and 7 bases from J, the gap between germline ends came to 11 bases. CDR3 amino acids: CAISGGQDNTIYF. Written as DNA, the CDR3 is TGTGCCATCAGTGGGGGGCAGGACAACACCATATATTTT.

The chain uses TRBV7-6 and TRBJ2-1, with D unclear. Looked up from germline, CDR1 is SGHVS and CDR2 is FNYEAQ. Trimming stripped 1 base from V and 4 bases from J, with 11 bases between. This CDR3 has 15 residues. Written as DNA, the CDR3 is TGTGCCAGCAGCTTAGTCCTCGGAGCTTACAATGAGCAGTTCTTC. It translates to CASSLVLGAYNEQFF. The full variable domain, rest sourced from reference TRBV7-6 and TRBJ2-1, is GAGVSQSPRYKVTKRGQDVALRCDPISGHVSLYWYRQALGQGPEFLTYFNYEAQQDKSGLPNDRFSAERPEGSISTLTIQRTEQRDSAMYRCASSLVLGAYNEQFFGPGTRLTVL.

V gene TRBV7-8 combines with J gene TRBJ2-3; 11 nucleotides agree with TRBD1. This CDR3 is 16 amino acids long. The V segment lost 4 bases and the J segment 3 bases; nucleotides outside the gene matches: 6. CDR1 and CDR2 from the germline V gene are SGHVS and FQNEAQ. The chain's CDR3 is CASSSWTGGPTDTQYF. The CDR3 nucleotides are TGTGCCAGCAGCTCGTGGACAGGGGGCCCGACAGATACGCAGTATTTT. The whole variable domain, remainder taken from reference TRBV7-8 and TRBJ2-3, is GAGVSQSPRYKVAKRGQDVALRCDPISGHVSLFWYQQALGQGPEFLTYFQNEAQLDKSGLPSDRFFAERPEGSVSTLKIQRTQQEDSAVYLCASSSWTGGPTDTQYFGPGTRLTVL.

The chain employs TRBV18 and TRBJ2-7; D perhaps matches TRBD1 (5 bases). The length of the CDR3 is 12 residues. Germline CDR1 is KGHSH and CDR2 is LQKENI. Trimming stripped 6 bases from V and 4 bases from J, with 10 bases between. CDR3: CASSETVYEQYV. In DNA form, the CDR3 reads TGTGCCAGCTCGGAGACAGTATACGAGCAGTACGTC.

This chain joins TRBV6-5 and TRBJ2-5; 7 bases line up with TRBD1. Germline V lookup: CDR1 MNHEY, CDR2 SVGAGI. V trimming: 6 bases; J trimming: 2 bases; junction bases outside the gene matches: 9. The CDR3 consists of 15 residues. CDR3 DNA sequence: TGTGCCAGCAGACGACACGGACAGGAACAAGAGACCCAGTACTTC. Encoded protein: CASRRHGQEQETQYF.

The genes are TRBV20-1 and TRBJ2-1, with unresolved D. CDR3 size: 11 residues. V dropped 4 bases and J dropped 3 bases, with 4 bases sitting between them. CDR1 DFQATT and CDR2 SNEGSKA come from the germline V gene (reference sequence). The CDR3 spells CSATVYNEQFF. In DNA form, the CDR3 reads TGCAGTGCTACGGTCTACAATGAGCAGTTCTTC.

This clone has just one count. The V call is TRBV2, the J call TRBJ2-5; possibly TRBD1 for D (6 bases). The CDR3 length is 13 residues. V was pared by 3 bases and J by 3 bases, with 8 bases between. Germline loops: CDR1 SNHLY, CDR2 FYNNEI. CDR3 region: CASSEGAKETQYF. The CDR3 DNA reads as TGTGCCAGCAGTGAGGGGGCCAAAGAGACCCAGTACTTC.

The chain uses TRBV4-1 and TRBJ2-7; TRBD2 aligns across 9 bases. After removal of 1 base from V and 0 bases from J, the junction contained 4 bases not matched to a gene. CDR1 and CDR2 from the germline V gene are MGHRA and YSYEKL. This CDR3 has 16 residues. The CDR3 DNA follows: TGCGCCAGCAGCCAAGCTAGCGGGGTCAGCTCCTACGAGCAGTACGTC. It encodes CASSQASGVSSYEQYV.

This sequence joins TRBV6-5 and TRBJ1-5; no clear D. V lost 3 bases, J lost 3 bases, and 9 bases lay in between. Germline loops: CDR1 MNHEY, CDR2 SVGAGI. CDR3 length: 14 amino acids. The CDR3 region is CASSYREDNQPQHF. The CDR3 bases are TGTGCCAGCAGTTATCGGGAGGACAATCAGCCCCAGCATTTT.